This TCR beta chain was obtained from a study of lymphopenia after photon versus proton radiotherapy. The study, taken as a whole, reports: In patients who died, overall survival fell as post-nadir TCR diversity dropped more. Survival link was tested only in deceased patients; proton benefit remains a possibility. Post-nadir diversity loss with photons came from oligoclonal expansion, particularly CD8+ Temra cells. Photon-treated patients lost naive T cells and TCR diversity; proton-treated stayed stable.

The CDR3 consists of 15 residues. Trimming took off 1 base at V and 1 base at J, with 11 bases between the two ends. Germline V gene data show CDR1 as SGHKS and CDR2 as YYEKEE (reference sequence). Only in-frame clones appear in the TCRdb table, and some are missing; sequencing was by immunoSEQ multiplex PCR. The table records 37,000 or so clones, more than 75% of them present only once. Note on this clone: Its antigen is unknown.

V usage is TRBV5-5 and J usage is TRBJ1-1; TRBD1 might be the D (5 bases). The source of this sequence is a man aged 45-65 years with gastric cancer. This sample comprised peripheral blood, obtained from a patient treated with photon-based radiotherapy. CDR3 residues: CASSLSGQGNTEAFF. CDR3 bases: TGTGCCAGCAGCTTGAGCGGGCAGGGGAACACTGAAGCTTTCTTT. The whole variable domain, filled in from reference TRBV5-5 and TRBJ1-1, reads DAGVTQSPTHLIKTRGQQVTLRCSPISGHKSVSWYQQVLGQGPQFIFQYYEKEERGRGNFPDRFSARQFPNYSSELNVNALLLGDSALYLCASSLSGQGNTEAFFGQGTRLTVV.